This T cell receptor beta chain derives from a study of blood T cell repertoires in COVID-19. Study in general: COVID-19 samples from acute and convalescent phases originated in the United States, Italy and Spain. The cDNA or gDNA used as material had been derived from T cells, B-cell-depleted T cells, or PBMCs.

Seattle patients were enrolled during active infection and followed longitudinally. As processed by the authors: Amplification of reference gene primers provided the estimated nucleated cell counts. Measured with immunoSEQ multiplex PCR; TCRdb has only the in-frame clones, and not every one. V, J and clone size are taken as reported in that table, and D and trimming were inferred from the DNA itself. Of some 300,000 clones in the sample, roughly 90% are singletons; the top ten hold roughly 13%. V gave up 1 base and J gave up 4 bases, with 10 bases separating them. Germline CDR1 SGHAT, CDR2 FQNNGV. The length of the CDR3 is 14 residues.

The chain employs TRBV11-2 and TRBJ2-5; D perhaps matches TRBD2 (5 bases). Sequencing was carried out using peripheral blood. The receptor comes from a woman in her 70s with COVID-19, enrolled during active disease. The CDR3: CASSLGGGGETQYF. The DNA of the CDR3 is TGTGCCAGCAGCTTAGGCGGCGGAGGAGAGACCCAGTACTTC.